The clone carrying this T cell receptor (beta chain) was observed once. This sample is drawn from a study of T cell changes during pregnancy in multiple sclerosis. Assay: immunoSEQ multiplex PCR; the TCRdb copy retains only in-frame clones and omits some. The table records around 69,000 clones, around nine tenths of them present only once. The starting material was peripheral blood, obtained in the third trimester of pregnancy. The clonotype was recovered from a female donor with multiple sclerosis, enrolled in a pregnancy study.

CDR3 region: CAWSVSSRAREQYF. For the CDR3, the DNA is TGTGCCTGGAGTGTGTCTAGCCGCGCTAGGGAGCAGTACTTC. V usage is TRBV30 and J usage is TRBJ2-7, with D possibly being TRBD2 (5 bases). Germline CDR1 is GTSNPN and CDR2 is SVGIG (reference sequence). The V and J ends lost 0 bases and 7 bases respectively, with 16 bases between them. The CDR3 contains 14 residues.